These T cell receptor beta chains were read from a single sample in a study of OX40 agonist ivuxolimab in advanced cancers. Generated by immunoSEQ multiplex PCR, the TCRdb table keeps only in-frame clones and is missing some. Of tens of thousands of clones in the sample, approximately 89% were seen once. The material sequenced was CD4+ or CD8+ T cells sorted from blood, taken in a trial of the OX40 agonist ivuxolimab. These receptors came from an adult with an advanced solid tumor such as melanoma, head and neck, liver or kidney cancer. CDR3s include the opening cysteine and the closing phenylalanine or tryptophan. Each record gives: clone size, V gene, J gene, D gene, CDR3 protein, CDR3 DNA. D genes are given only for firm matches. Clone size is not always given. Where it is, it says once, few, many or a class for expanded clones.

clone_size: NA
v_call: TRBV19
j_call: TRBJ2-2
d_call: NA
cdr3_aa: CASSPRNTGELFF
cdr3_nt: TGTGCCAGTAGTCCCAGGAACACCGGGGAGCTGTTTTTT

clone_size: NA
v_call: TRBV9
j_call: TRBJ1-4
d_call: TRBD1
cdr3_aa: CASSVGTGGATNEKLFF
cdr3_nt: TGTGCCAGCAGCGTAGGAACAGGGGGCGCAACTAATGAAAAACTGTTTTTT

clone_size: NA
v_call: TRBV6-6
j_call: TRBJ1-1
d_call: NA
cdr3_aa: CASAGIGTEAFF
cdr3_nt: TGTGCCAGCGCAGGGATAGGGACTGAAGCTTTCTTT

clone_size: NA
v_call: TRBV18
j_call: TRBJ2-2
d_call: NA
cdr3_aa: CASSPTRGETGELFF
cdr3_nt: TGTGCCAGCTCACCTACTAGGGGAGAAACCGGGGAGCTGTTTTTT

clone_size: NA
v_call: TRBV2
j_call: TRBJ2-3
d_call: TRBD2
cdr3_aa: CASSGTSGRGTQYF
cdr3_nt: TGTGCCAGCAGCGGGACTAGCGGGAGGGGGACGCAGTATTTT

clone_size: NA
v_call: TRBV2
j_call: TRBJ1-5
d_call: NA
cdr3_aa: CASSEGAVQPQHF
cdr3_nt: TGTGCCAGCAGTGAAGGGGCGGTTCAGCCCCAGCATTTT

clone_size: NA
v_call: TRBV10-3
j_call: TRBJ1-2
d_call: NA
cdr3_aa: CAIRAGGFDHNTF
cdr3_nt: TGTGCCATCAGAGCGGGGGGCTTCGATCATAACACCTTC

clone_size: NA
v_call: TRBV10-3
j_call: TRBJ2-5
d_call: TRBD2
cdr3_aa: CAISLAGGQETQYF
cdr3_nt: TGTGCCATCAGTTTAGCGGGGGGGCAAGAGACCCAGTACTTC

clone_size: NA
v_call: TRBV11-2
j_call: TRBJ2-5
d_call: TRBD2
cdr3_aa: CASSLRLAGYQETQYF
cdr3_nt: TGTGCCAGCAGCCTAAGACTAGCGGGGTACCAAGAGACCCAGTACTTC

clone_size: once
v_call: TRBV9
j_call: TRBJ1-1
d_call: NA
cdr3_aa: CASSAADIYLNTEAFF
cdr3_nt: TGTGCCAGCAGCGCTGCGGACATTTATTTGAACACTGAAGCTTTCTTT

clone_size: once
v_call: TRBV5-1
j_call: TRBJ2-7
d_call: TRBD1
cdr3_aa: CASSLVPGQGLEQYF
cdr3_nt: TGCGCCAGCAGCTTGGTACCTGGACAGGGGCTTGAGCAGTACTTC

clone_size: once
v_call: TRBV14
j_call: TRBJ2-2
d_call: NA
cdr3_aa: CASSPARTPKHTGELFF
cdr3_nt: TGTGCCAGCAGCCCGGCCCGGACCCCCAAACACACCGGGGAGCTGTTTTTT

clone_size: NA
v_call: TRBV5-1
j_call: TRBJ1-2
d_call: NA
cdr3_aa: CASSVGRLGPYGYTF
cdr3_nt: TGCGCCAGCAGCGTGGGACGCCTGGGGCCCTATGGCTACACCTTC

clone_size: NA
v_call: TRBV9
j_call: TRBJ2-7
d_call: NA
cdr3_aa: CASSVDGLAYEQYF
cdr3_nt: TGTGCCAGCAGCGTAGACGGACTCGCCTACGAGCAGTACTTC

clone_size: NA
v_call: TRBV4-1
j_call: TRBJ2-5
d_call: NA
cdr3_aa: CASSPQYRQQETQYF
cdr3_nt: TGCGCCAGCAGCCCCCAGTACAGGCAGCAAGAGACCCAGTACTTC

clone_size: NA
v_call: TRBV28
j_call: TRBJ2-7
d_call: NA
cdr3_aa: CASSLTQSNYEQYF
cdr3_nt: TGTGCCAGCAGTTTGACACAGTCCAACTACGAGCAGTACTTC

clone_size: NA
v_call: TRBV21-1
j_call: TRBJ1-3
d_call: NA
cdr3_aa: CASSKDSNMGVSRNTIYF
cdr3_nt: TGTGCCAGCAGCAAAGATTCGAACATGGGGGTCTCTCGCAACACCATATATTTT

clone_size: NA
v_call: TRBV11-3
j_call: TRBJ1-2
d_call: NA
cdr3_aa: CASSPLDGLYGYTF
cdr3_nt: TGTGCCAGCAGCCCACTGGACGGACTATATGGCTACACCTTC

clone_size: NA
v_call: TRBV4-3
j_call: TRBJ2-2
d_call: NA
cdr3_aa: CASSQDSTPARTGELFF
cdr3_nt: TGCGCCAGCAGCCAAGATTCCACCCCCGCGCGGACCGGGGAGCTGTTTTTT

clone_size: NA
v_call: TRBV29-1
j_call: TRBJ2-7
d_call: TRBD2
cdr3_aa: CSVELAGGGEQYF
cdr3_nt: TGCAGCGTTGAATTAGCGGGAGGCGGGGAGCAGTACTTC

clone_size: few
v_call: TRBV10-3
j_call: TRBJ2-7
d_call: TRBD1
cdr3_aa: CAISDTGGYEQYF
cdr3_nt: TGTGCCATCAGTGACACAGGGGGATACGAGCAGTACTTC

clone_size: NA
v_call: TRBV19
j_call: TRBJ2-7
d_call: TRBD1
cdr3_aa: CASSARQGGYEQYF
cdr3_nt: TGTGCCAGTAGTGCCCGACAGGGGGGCTACGAGCAGTACTTC

clone_size: NA
v_call: TRBV4-3
j_call: TRBJ1-1
d_call: NA
cdr3_aa: CASSQPWDQRAFF
cdr3_nt: TGCGCCAGCAGCCAGCCGTGGGACCAAAGAGCTTTCTTT

clone_size: NA
v_call: TRBV9
j_call: TRBJ2-5
d_call: NA
cdr3_aa: CASSISGTPEETQYF
cdr3_nt: TGTGCCAGCAGCATCTCCGGGACACCTGAGGAGACCCAGTACTTC

clone_size: NA
v_call: TRBV7-2
j_call: TRBJ1-1
d_call: NA
cdr3_aa: CASSRYRASNTEAFF
cdr3_nt: TGTGCCAGCAGTCGGTACCGGGCGAGTAACACTGAAGCTTTCTTT

clone_size: once
v_call: TRBV5-1
j_call: TRBJ2-7
d_call: NA
cdr3_aa: CASSLGQNYEQYF
cdr3_nt: TGCGCCAGCAGCTTGGGACAGAACTACGAGCAGTACTTC

clone_size: once
v_call: TRBV11-3
j_call: TRBJ2-5
d_call: TRBD1
cdr3_aa: CASSSIGQGGSETQYF
cdr3_nt: TGTGCCAGCAGCTCGATTGGACAGGGGGGTTCGGAGACCCAGTACTTC

clone_size: NA
v_call: TRBV7-3
j_call: TRBJ2-1
d_call: TRBD1
cdr3_aa: CASSLGTVGEQFF
cdr3_nt: TGTGCCAGCAGCTTAGGGACAGTAGGTGAGCAGTTCTTC

clone_size: NA
v_call: TRBV6-5
j_call: TRBJ2-5
d_call: NA
cdr3_aa: CASSYSGVRTQYF
cdr3_nt: TGTGCCAGCAGTTACTCGGGGGTACGGACCCAGTACTTC

clone_size: NA
v_call: TRBV7-6
j_call: TRBJ2-2
d_call: NA
cdr3_aa: CASSLAGGNTGELFF
cdr3_nt: TGTGCCAGCAGCTTAGCGGGAGGGAACACCGGGGAGCTGTTTTTT

clone_size: NA
v_call: TRBV18
j_call: TRBJ2-5
d_call: NA
cdr3_aa: CASSPSRVETQYF
cdr3_nt: TGTGCCAGCTCACCATCCAGGGTAGAGACCCAGTACTTC

clone_size: NA
v_call: TRBV2
j_call: TRBJ2-3
d_call: TRBD2
cdr3_aa: CASSERTSGTDTQYF
cdr3_nt: TGTGCCAGCAGTGAAAGAACTAGCGGTACAGATACGCAGTATTTT

clone_size: NA
v_call: TRBV7-2
j_call: TRBJ2-7
d_call: NA
cdr3_aa: CASSLSGIVIYEQYF
cdr3_nt: TGTGCCAGCAGTTTATCGGGGATTGTGATCTACGAGCAGTACTTC

clone_size: NA
v_call: TRBV18
j_call: TRBJ2-5
d_call: NA
cdr3_aa: CASSLKQETQYF
cdr3_nt: TGTGCCAGCTCACTAAAGCAAGAGACCCAGTACTTC

clone_size: NA
v_call: TRBV7-2
j_call: TRBJ2-1
d_call: NA
cdr3_aa: CASSLNRGDNEQFF
cdr3_nt: TGTGCCAGCAGCTTAAACCGAGGGGACAATGAGCAGTTCTTC

clone_size: NA
v_call: TRBV7-2
j_call: TRBJ1-4
d_call: NA
cdr3_aa: CASSLVRGGNEKLFF
cdr3_nt: TGTGCCAGCAGCTTAGTAAGGGGGGGAAATGAAAAACTGTTTTTT

clone_size: NA
v_call: TRBV6-5
j_call: TRBJ1-1
d_call: NA
cdr3_aa: CASSYRGVGTEAFF
cdr3_nt: TGTGCCAGCAGTTACCGCGGGGTAGGGACTGAAGCTTTCTTT

clone_size: NA
v_call: TRBV6-1
j_call: TRBJ1-5
d_call: NA
cdr3_aa: CASSDTGNQPQHF
cdr3_nt: TGTGCCAGCAGTGACACAGGCAATCAGCCCCAGCATTTT

clone_size: NA
v_call: TRBV2
j_call: TRBJ2-5
d_call: TRBD2
cdr3_aa: CASSPPRREGRETQYF
cdr3_nt: TGTGCCAGCAGCCCCCCACGACGGGAGGGTCGTGAGACCCAGTACTTC

clone_size: few
v_call: TRBV29-1
j_call: TRBJ1-2
d_call: NA
cdr3_aa: CSVDLWGKAGKEGYTF
cdr3_nt: TGCAGCGTTGATCTGTGGGGAAAGGCGGGAAAGGAAGGCTACACCTTC

clone_size: NA
v_call: TRBV5-1
j_call: TRBJ1-1
d_call: NA
cdr3_aa: CASRGTENTEAFF
cdr3_nt: TGCGCCAGCAGAGGTACAGAGAACACTGAAGCTTTCTTT

clone_size: NA
v_call: TRBV7-2
j_call: TRBJ2-5
d_call: NA
cdr3_aa: CASSFLRGETQYF
cdr3_nt: TGTGCCAGCAGCTTTCTCAGGGGAGAGACCCAGTACTTC

clone_size: once
v_call: TRBV6-5
j_call: TRBJ1-5
d_call: NA
cdr3_aa: CASSYSWGGNQPQHF
cdr3_nt: TGTGCCAGCAGTTACTCATGGGGAGGCAATCAGCCCCAGCATTTT

clone_size: NA
v_call: TRBV4-1
j_call: TRBJ2-3
d_call: NA
cdr3_aa: CASSQDPRGLVRDTQYF
cdr3_nt: TGCGCCAGCAGCCAAGATCCGCGGGGGCTAGTCAGAGATACGCAGTATTTT

clone_size: NA
v_call: TRBV7-7
j_call: TRBJ2-7
d_call: TRBD1
cdr3_aa: CASSLGTGLEEQYF
cdr3_nt: TGTGCCAGCAGCTTAGGGACAGGGTTGGAGGAGCAGTACTTC

clone_size: NA
v_call: TRBV4-2
j_call: TRBJ1-3
d_call: NA
cdr3_aa: CASSQSHSSGNTIYF
cdr3_nt: TGTGCCAGCAGCCAATCTCACTCCTCTGGAAACACCATATATTTT

clone_size: NA
v_call: TRBV6-5
j_call: TRBJ2-5
d_call: NA
cdr3_aa: CASSYGTHPETQYF
cdr3_nt: TGTGCCAGCAGTTACGGGACCCACCCTGAGACCCAGTACTTC

clone_size: NA
v_call: TRBV14
j_call: TRBJ2-2
d_call: TRBD1
cdr3_aa: CASSRGQGNTGELFF
cdr3_nt: TGTGCCAGCAGCCGGGGACAGGGGAACACCGGGGAGCTGTTTTTT

clone_size: NA
v_call: TRBV28
j_call: TRBJ2-3
d_call: NA
cdr3_aa: CASSSAGDTQYF
cdr3_nt: TGTGCCAGCAGTTCAGCGGGAGATACGCAGTATTTT

clone_size: NA
v_call: TRBV19
j_call: TRBJ2-6
d_call: NA
cdr3_aa: CASSSYTPSTSGANVLTF
cdr3_nt: TGTGCCAGTAGTTCTTATACTCCCTCCACCTCTGGGGCCAACGTCCTGACTTTC

clone_size: NA
v_call: TRBV7-9
j_call: TRBJ2-2
d_call: NA
cdr3_aa: CASSPGSVGTGELFF
cdr3_nt: TGTGCCAGCAGCCCCGGTTCGGTGGGCACCGGGGAGCTGTTTTTT

clone_size: NA
v_call: TRBV4-1
j_call: TRBJ1-2
d_call: NA
cdr3_aa: CASSQLPPNYGYTF
cdr3_nt: TGCGCCAGCAGCCAACTGCCCCCCAACTATGGCTACACCTTC

clone_size: NA
v_call: TRBV19
j_call: TRBJ1-5
d_call: TRBD1
cdr3_aa: CASSLQGEHQPQHF
cdr3_nt: TGTGCCAGTAGTTTACAGGGGGAACATCAGCCCCAGCATTTT

clone_size: NA
v_call: TRBV11-2
j_call: TRBJ2-1
d_call: TRBD1
cdr3_aa: CASSLGQGRYNEQFF
cdr3_nt: TGTGCCAGCAGCCTAGGACAGGGCCGTTACAATGAGCAGTTCTTC

clone_size: NA
v_call: TRBV9
j_call: TRBJ1-3
d_call: NA
cdr3_aa: CASSVAQGVGDTIYF
cdr3_nt: TGTGCCAGCAGCGTAGCTCAGGGAGTCGGGGACACCATATATTTT

clone_size: NA
v_call: TRBV6-1
j_call: TRBJ2-5
d_call: NA
cdr3_aa: CASSEETQYF
cdr3_nt: TGTGCCAGCAGTGAAGAGACCCAGTACTTC

clone_size: NA
v_call: TRBV7-8
j_call: TRBJ1-6
d_call: TRBD1
cdr3_aa: CASSSEDRFYDSPLHF
cdr3_nt: TGTGCCAGCAGCTCCGAGGACAGGTTTTATGATTCACCCCTCCACTTT

clone_size: NA
v_call: TRBV6-6
j_call: TRBJ1-5
d_call: NA
cdr3_aa: CASSYSTGAVQQPQHF
cdr3_nt: TGTGCCAGCAGTTACTCAACTGGGGCCGTACAGCAGCCCCAGCATTTT

clone_size: NA
v_call: TRBV18
j_call: TRBJ1-1
d_call: NA
cdr3_aa: CASSLTREVAFF
cdr3_nt: TGTGCCAGCTCATTGACAAGGGAAGTTGCTTTCTTT